These 14 T cell receptor beta chains were all obtained from the same sample, sequenced in a study of OX40 agonist ivuxolimab in advanced cancers. Data came from immunoSEQ multiplex PCR; TCRdb stores just in-frame clones and leaves some out. The sample consists of roughly 81,000 clones, 88% of them appearing once. The sequenced sample was CD4+ or CD8+ T cells sorted from blood, obtained in a trial of the OX40 agonist ivuxolimab. Receptors were obtained from an adult with an advanced solid tumor such as melanoma, head and neck, liver or kidney cancer.

This chain uses TRBV19 with TRBJ1-1; D gene ambiguous. Germline-derived CDR1 and CDR2 are LNHDA and SQIVND (reference sequence). V lost 6 bases and J 1 base, leaving 21 bases between the germline ends. The CDR3 runs 17 residues. CDR3 sequence: CASRKSGVFEENTEAFF. In DNA form, the CDR3 reads TGTGCCAGTAGAAAGAGTGGGGTTTTCGAAGAGAACACTGAAGCTTTCTTT.

The chain combines TRBV7-2 with TRBJ1-2; D is possibly TRBD1 (6 bases). Germline CDR1 and CDR2: SGHTA and FQGNSA. This CDR3 comprises 14 residues. V was pared by 5 bases and J by 4 bases, with 14 bases between. CDR3 amino acids: CASSPTGQTYGYTF. The CDR3 nucleotides read TGTGCCAGCAGCCCGACTGGACAGACCTATGGCTACACCTTC.

This chain connects TRBV5-5 to TRBJ1-3, with D uncertain. The length of the CDR3 is 15 residues. The ends were cut back, 6 bases at V and 2 bases at J, with 15 bases in the middle. Germline values: CDR1 SGHKS, CDR2 YYEKEE (reference sequence). For the CDR3, the DNA is TGTGCCAGCAATTTGTACGGAGATCCTGGAAACACCATATATTTT. It encodes CASNLYGDPGNTIYF.

The chain uses TRBV4-1 and TRBJ1-1, with unresolved D. Germline V gene lookup returns CDR1 MGHRA and CDR2 YSYEKL. The CDR3 has 13 residues. V was cut by 0 bases and J by 8 bases, with 10 bases left in between. Written as DNA, the CDR3 is TGCGCCAGCAGCCAAGATTTCGTCAGGGAAGCTTTCTTT. Amino acids: CASSQDFVREAFF.

The genes are TRBV7-3 and TRBJ1-1; a possible D gene is TRBD1 (5 bases). Deletions cut 4 bases from V and 2 bases from J, with 11 bases between. CDR3 length equals 14 residues. The germline V gene has CDR1 SGHTA and CDR2 FQGTGA. The chain's CDR3 is CASSSGPQNTEAFF. The CDR3 nucleotides are TGTGCCAGCAGCTCAGGGCCCCAAAACACTGAAGCTTTCTTT.

The chain carries TRBV5-1 and TRBJ2-7; 8 bases map to TRBD2. The CDR3 consists of 16 residues. Per germline, CDR1 SGHRS and CDR2 YFSETQ. The J segment lost 2 bases and the V segment lost 1 base, leaving 8 bases of the junction unmatched. The CDR3 reads CASSLRRGDFTYEQYF. The CDR3 DNA reads as TGCGCCAGCAGCTTGAGGCGGGGGGACTTCACCTACGAGCAGTACTTC.

The chain uses TRBV7-8 and TRBJ2-7; 13 bases line up with TRBD2. With V trimmed by 5 bases and J by 0 bases, 19 bases remained unmatched. The CDR3 runs to 21 residues. CDR1 is SGHVS, CDR2 FQNEAQ, per germline. The chain's CDR3 is CASSPRVRTSGGLVPSYEQYF. The CDR3 region has the DNA TGTGCCAGCAGCCCCAGGGTCAGGACTAGCGGGGGCCTAGTGCCCTCCTACGAGCAGTACTTC.

This chain uses TRBV7-9 with TRBJ2-2; D not certain. This CDR3 contains 15 residues. V lost 2 bases and J 0 bases, leaving 7 bases between the germline ends. Per the germline V gene, CDR1 is SEHNR and CDR2 is FQNEAQ (reference sequence). The CDR3 spells CASSLLGANTGELFF. The CDR3 DNA reads as TGTGCCAGCAGCTTACTAGGCGCGAACACCGGGGAGCTGTTTTTT.

The count of this clone is one. The chain has TRBV6-5 and TRBJ2-3, with 13 bases matching TRBD2. Germline V gives CDR1 MNHEY, CDR2 SVGAGI. The V segment lost 6 bases and the J segment 6 bases; nucleotides outside the gene matches: 6. This CDR3 contains 15 residues. Here the CDR3 reads CASRPTSGGADTQYF. Here the CDR3 DNA reads TGTGCCAGCAGGCCCACTAGCGGGGGGGCCGATACGCAGTATTTT.

This clone has a handful of counts. The rearrangement links TRBV7-6 to TRBJ2-5; the match to TRBD1 covers 8 bases. Trimming cost V 2 bases and J 5 bases; bases outside gene matches: 4. There are 14 residues in the CDR3. The germline gives CDR1 SGHVS, CDR2 FNYEAQ. The CDR3 nucleotides read TGTGCCAGCAGCTTACAGGGGGCCGGGGAGACCCAGTACTTC. Residues: CASSLQGAGETQYF.

This clone was seen a single time. V is TRBV28 and J is TRBJ1-2, with D perhaps matching TRBD1 (6 bases). V lost 2 bases and J lost 7, with 11 bases in between. This CDR3 comprises 13 residues. Looked up from germline, CDR1 is MDHEN and CDR2 is SYDVKM. This CDR3 reads CASSLNRASGYTF. In DNA form, the CDR3 reads TGTGCCAGCAGTTTAAACAGGGCGTCTGGCTACACCTTC.

V usage is TRBV6-1 and J usage is TRBJ1-2, with D possibly being TRBD1 (5 bases). Germline-derived CDR1 and CDR2 are MNHNS and SASEGT. The CDR3 has 13 residues. V was trimmed by 5 bases and J by 8 bases, leaving 15 bases between them. CDR3 amino acids: CASSPTGPGGYTF. For the CDR3, the DNA is TGTGCCAGCAGTCCGACGGGACCGGGAGGCTACACCTTC.

There are a few counts of this clone. J is TRBJ1-5 and V is TRBV10-3; D not certain. Looked up from germline, CDR1 is ENHRY and CDR2 is SYGVKD. V was clipped by 7 bases and J by 4 bases, with 11 bases between them. The CDR3 contains 13 residues. As DNA, the CDR3 is TGTGCCATCACATCGGATTTAAATCAGCCCCAGCATTTT. It translates to CAITSDLNQPQHF.

The chain carries TRBV6-4 and TRBJ1-2; D possibly corresponds to TRBD1 (6 bases). The CDR3 extends over 14 amino acids. V was clipped by 2 bases and J by 5 bases, with 12 bases between them. Germline CDR1 reads MRHNA; CDR2 reads SNTAGT. For the CDR3, the DNA is TGTGCCAGCAGTGACGGGCAGGGGCCTTATGGCTACACCTTC. Amino acid sequence: CASSDGQGPYGYTF.